These 21 T cell receptor beta chains share one sample of origin, sequenced in a study of Graves' ophthalmopathy and Graves' hyperthyroidism. RNA transcripts served as template for amplifying TCR beta CDR3 sequences. HTBI-primed first-round RT-PCR preceded second-round multiplex PCR. Via MiXCR, TCRdb re-called the multiplex PCR reads, giving one row per CDR3 protein. This table holds around 670,000 distinct CDR3 sequences, 35% to 50% found once. Specimen: peripheral blood. Receptors originate from an adult man with Graves' ophthalmopathy.

The sample holds a few counts of this clonotype. Written as DNA, the CDR3 is TGCGCCAGCAGCCAAGCAGGGGGCTTCGATGGCTACACCTTC. This translates into CASSQAGGFDGYTF. The V gene is TRBV4-3, the J gene TRBJ1-2; 8 bases are a match to TRBD1. The CDR3 has 14 residues. J was trimmed by 6 bases and V by 1 base; bases with no gene match: 4. Germline-derived CDR1 and CDR2 are LGHNA and YSLEER.

This clonotype was seen a few times. The chain is built from TRBV12-3 or TRBV12-4 and TRBJ2-5; TRBD2 matches 7 bases. V trimming: 6 bases; J trimming: 4 bases; junction bases outside the gene matches: 11. The CDR3 has 15 residues. This chain's CDR3 is CASSRGLVGRETQYF. The CDR3 region has the DNA TGTGCCAGCAGCCGTGGACTAGTAGGAAGAGAGACCCAGTACTTC.

A word on this clonotype: A much larger clonotype is one base distant, so this may be a read error. The chain carries TRBV14 and TRBJ1-4; D not certain. This CDR3 spans 15 amino acids. Germline CDR1 reads SGHDN; CDR2 reads FVKESK. CDR3 sequence reads: CASSLTRGVNEKLLF. The CDR3 DNA reads as TGTGCCAGCAGCCTTACCCGGGGAGTTAATGAAAAACTGCTTTTT.

This clonotype has just a few counts. A much larger clone sits a single nucleotide away, making a read error possible. The chain has TRBV10-3 and TRBJ1-1; TRBD1 matches 10 bases. V lost 11 bases to trimming and J lost 3 bases; unmatched junction nucleotides: 6. Germline CDR1 ENHRY, CDR2 SYGVKD. This CDR3 region has 13 residues. The DNA of the CDR3 is TGTGCCGTCGCCGGGACAGGGGACACTGAAGCTTTCTTT. Residues: CAVAGTGDTEAFF.

This clonotype has just a few counts. The genes are TRBV7-9 and TRBJ2-5; TRBD1 or TRBD2 may be the D gene (7 bases each). Germline loops: CDR1 SEHNR, CDR2 FQNEAQ (reference sequence). Between the trimmed V and J ends, which lost 5 bases and 4 bases, there was a span of 17 bases. The CDR3 totals 15 residues. The CDR3 reads CASSRRSRGGETQYF. As DNA, the CDR3 is TGTGCCAGCAGCCGCCGCTCCAGGGGGGGAGAGACCCAGTACTTC.

This chain connects TRBV29-1 to TRBJ2-7, with 9 bases aligning to TRBD1. The CDR3 has 14 residues. Germline lookup yields CDR1 SQVTM and CDR2 ANQGSEA. With 6 bases clipped from V and 4 bases from J, the junction kept 10 bases outside the gene matches. CDR3 region: CSVHGRDREYEQYF. The CDR3 bases are TGCAGCGTCCATGGCCGGGACAGGGAGTACGAGCAGTACTTC.

The count of this clonotype is one. The V and J genes are TRBV9 and TRBJ2-5; 10 bases fit TRBD1. CDR1 and CDR2 (germline): SGDLS, YYNGEE. The CDR3 consists of 14 residues. J gave up 3 bases and V 3 bases, and 2 bases lay outside the gene matches. This CDR3 is CASSEGTGEETQYF. The CDR3 bases are TGTGCCAGCAGCGAGGGGACAGGGGAAGAGACCCAGTACTTC.

V usage is TRBV20-1 and J usage is TRBJ1-2; 10 nucleotides line up with TRBD1. J was trimmed by 5 bases and V by 6 bases; bases with no gene match: 9. This CDR3 has 14 residues. CDR1 and CDR2 (germline): DFQATT, SNEGSKA (reference sequence). The DNA for the CDR3 is TGCAGTGCCCGAGGGGACAGGGGAACTTATGGCTACACCTTC. Translation gives CSARGDRGTYGYTF.

The chain is built from TRBV29-1 and TRBJ2-5; D gene unclear. V shed 7 bases and J shed 2 bases, with 5 bases lying between them. CDR3 length: 10 amino acids. The germline gives CDR1 SQVTM, CDR2 ANQGSEA. As DNA, the CDR3 is TGCAGCGGCCATCAAGAGACCCAGTACTTC. It encodes CSGHQETQYF.

This clonotype is a singleton in its sample. The conserved closing phenylalanine or tryptophan is absent in this CDR3, likely reflecting a read error. The DNA is left out, because the CDR3 cannot be placed on it with certainty; the CDR3 is given as TCRdb lists it. J is TRBJ1-4 and V is TRBV2; TRBD1 was called by the table and not checked on the DNA. Termini included, the CDR3 measures 8 amino acids. The germline CDR1 and CDR2 sequences are SNHLY and FYNNEI. The CDR3 reads CASVGRGQ.

The genes are TRBV25-1 and TRBJ2-7; 9 bases map to TRBD2. CDR1 and CDR2 (germline): MGHDK, SYGVNS. The junction had 6 bases not matched to a gene; V was cut back by 6 bases and J by 0 bases. The CDR3 extends over 15 amino acids. CDR3 region: CASSVRGGTSYEQYF. CDR3 bases: TGTGCCAGCAGCGTGCGGGGGGGGACCTCCTACGAGCAGTACTTC.

This clonotype has a count of ten or more. This rearrangement joins TRBV24-1 to TRBJ1-2; D gene uncertain. The CDR3 length is 15 residues. The V gene lost 5 bases and the J gene lost 2 bases, with 14 bases spanning the gap. The germline V gene encodes CDR1 KGHDR and CDR2 SFDVKD. The CDR3 DNA reads as TGTGCCACCAGTGTAGGACGGATCCTCAACTATGGCTACACCTTC. It yields the protein CATSVGRILNYGYTF.

The rearrangement uses TRBV7-8 and TRBJ1-4; a possible D gene is TRBD1 (5 bases). V gave up 6 bases and J gave up 10 bases, with 18 bases separating them. The germline CDR1 and CDR2 sequences are SGHVS and FQNEAQ. This CDR3 has 14 amino acids. The CDR3 loop is CASSGTASSRKLFF. The CDR3 DNA is TGTGCCAGCAGTGGGACCGCTAGTAGCCGAAAACTGTTTTTT.

This clonotype has just a few counts. The V and J genes are TRBV12-3 or TRBV12-4 and TRBJ1-1, with 8 positions matching TRBD1. The CDR3 runs 15 residues. Losses at the gene ends were 5 bases for V and 5 bases for J; bases not matched to a gene: 10. The CDR3 is CASSTRTGWATEAFF. CDR3 coding DNA: TGTGCCAGCAGTACTAGGACAGGGTGGGCAACTGAAGCTTTCTTT.

The chain recombines TRBV10-3 with TRBJ2-5; 8 bases line up with TRBD2. The junction had 9 bases not matched to a gene; V was cut back by 4 bases and J by 5 bases. The germline V gene encodes CDR1 ENHRY and CDR2 SYGVKD. This CDR3 contains 15 residues. The CDR3 spells CAISASGGLRETQYF. The CDR3 bases are TGTGCCATCAGTGCCAGCGGGGGACTACGGGAGACCCAGTACTTC.

This clonotype was counted between two and nine times. The rearrangement uses TRBV5-4 and TRBJ2-5, with 8 bases that match TRBD1. The CDR3 totals 14 residues. Germline V gene lookup returns CDR1 SGHNT and CDR2 YYREEE (reference sequence). Trimming took 4 bases from V and 7 from J; bases not matched to a gene: 9. CDR3 nucleotide sequence: TGTGCCAGCAGCGCCGGACAGGGTGGTATGACCCAGTACTTC. It specifies CASSAGQGGMTQYF.

The table lists this clonotype with many counts. V and J are TRBV7-6 and TRBJ2-2; D remains ambiguous. The V and J ends lost 5 bases and 7 bases respectively, with 8 bases between them. Germline CDR1 is SGHVS and CDR2 is FNYEAQ. This CDR3 comprises 12 residues. The CDR3 loop reads CASSTRGGELFF. The CDR3 coding sequence is TGTGCCAGCAGCACCCGTGGCGGGGAGCTGTTTTTT.

This clonotype was detected many times. The chain employs TRBV29-1 and TRBJ2-7, with 7 bases that match TRBD1. The CDR3 has 13 residues. Looked up from germline, CDR1 is SQVTM and CDR2 is ANQGSEA. The J segment lost 0 bases and the V segment lost 7 bases, leaving 6 bases of the junction unmatched. CDR3 nucleotide sequence: TGCAGCGCTGTGGACAGGAGCTCCTACGAGCAGTACTTC. Its protein is CSAVDRSSYEQYF.

The table lists this clonotype with a few counts. The J gene is TRBJ2-5, the V gene TRBV7-8; D tentatively fits TRBD1 or TRBD2 (5 bases each). This CDR3 has 18 amino acids. The germline gives CDR1 SGHVS, CDR2 FQNEAQ. V was pared by 4 bases and J by 7 bases, with 28 bases between. Here the CDR3 DNA reads TGTGCCAGCAGCTCAGAGCGCTGGGGCACCGGGAACCCTGGGACCCAGTACTTC. It translates to CASSSERWGTGNPGTQYF. Together with reference TRBV7-8 and TRBJ2-5, the CDR3 gives the full variable domain: GAGVSQSPRYKVAKRGQDVALRCDPISGHVSLFWYQQALGQGPEFLTYFQNEAQLDKSGLPSDRFFAERPEGSVSTLKIQRTQQEDSAVYLCASSSERWGTGNPGTQYFGPGTRLLVL.

The table lists this clonotype with a few counts. One end of the junction varies from germline; a read error may be responsible. The rearrangement links TRBV10-3 to TRBJ1-1; possible D gene TRBD1, 5 bases. CDR1 and CDR2 (germline): ENHRY, SYGVKD. The CDR3 totals 15 residues. The CDR3 sequence is CASSEPPGMNTEAFF. CDR3 nucleotides: TGTGCCAGCAGTGAACCCCCAGGGATGAACACTGAAGCTTTCTTT.

The V and J genes are TRBV29-1 and TRBJ1-6; D unresolved. This CDR3 has 15 residues. Germline CDR1 reads SQVTM; CDR2 reads ANQGSEA. V dropped 8 bases and J dropped 0 bases, with 14 bases sitting between them. The CDR3 reads CSQGPPSSYNSPLHF. In DNA form, the CDR3 reads TGCAGCCAAGGCCCACCGAGCTCCTATAATTCACCCCTCCACTTT.